Each of the 25 T cell receptor beta chains below was sequenced from the same sample in a study of long-term antiretroviral therapy in people with HIV. Survey level was the resolution at which the v3.0 immunoSEQ assay ran. Produced via immunoSEQ multiplex PCR; TCRdb's table is partial and in-frame only. The sample lists some 15,000 clones, 65% to 85% occurring once. This specimen was unsorted PBMCs, taken about 1.2 years before starting antiretroviral therapy. These receptors all come from a man between 25 and 39 years old with HIV.

V is TRBV30 and J is TRBJ2-1; tentatively, D is TRBD2 (5 bases). The CDR3 sequence is 12 residues long. The germline gives CDR1 GTSNPN, CDR2 SVGIG (reference sequence). V shed 7 bases and J shed 3 bases, with 10 bases lying between them. CDR3 in amino acids: CASRAGYNEQFF. As DNA, the CDR3 is TGTGCCTCTCGGGCGGGCTACAATGAGCAGTTCTTC.

The rearrangement uses TRBV11-1 and TRBJ2-5; D uncertain. The CDR3 contains 15 residues. CDR1 and CDR2 (germline): SGHAT, FQDESV (reference sequence). V was pared by 1 base and J by 5 bases, with 14 bases between. The CDR3 sequence is CASSLDPATGETQYF. The DNA for the CDR3 is TGTGCCAGCAGCTTAGATCCGGCCACCGGGGAGACCCAGTACTTC.

This clone has a handful of counts. V is TRBV5-1 and J is TRBJ1-6; D is unclear. Looked up from germline, CDR1 is SGHRS and CDR2 is YFSETQ. V was cut by 4 bases and J by 4 bases, with 18 bases left in between. This CDR3 comprises 17 residues. CDR3 protein: CASSPGGREVYNSPLHF. In DNA, the CDR3 is TGCGCCAGCAGCCCGGGTGGGAGGGAAGTTTATAATTCACCCCTCCACTTT.

J is TRBJ2-2 and V is TRBV4-3; 14 nucleotides agree with TRBD2. The CDR3 covers 18 residues. With 1 base clipped from V and 8 bases from J, the junction kept 9 bases outside the gene matches. Germline V gene sequence: CDR1 LGHNA, CDR2 YSLEER. The chain's CDR3 is CASSQGLAGGPSDGELFF. CDR3 nucleotide sequence: TGCGCCAGCAGCCAAGGACTAGCGGGAGGGCCGTCGGATGGGGAGCTGTTTTTT.

The V call is TRBV6-5, the J call TRBJ2-7, with D tentatively TRBD2 (5 bases). This CDR3 spans 12 amino acids. Germline V gene sequence: CDR1 MNHEY, CDR2 SVGAGI. The V end lost 4 bases, the J end lost 2 bases, and 6 bases lay between the germline ends. The CDR3 DNA follows: TGTGCCAGCAGTTTCGGGACCTACGAGCAGTACTTC. Protein: CASSFGTYEQYF.

This clone was counted a single time. The genes are TRBV7-3 and TRBJ2-7, with TRBD1 matching 9 bases. The germline V gene encodes CDR1 SGHTA and CDR2 FQGTGA. CDR3 length: 15 residues. V lost 4 bases, J lost 9 bases, and 13 bases stayed unmatched. The CDR3 here is CASSSRPGTGTGQYF. The CDR3 nucleotides read TGTGCCAGCAGCTCTCGTCCCGGGACAGGGACTGGGCAGTACTTC.

The chain employs TRBV2 and TRBJ1-1; a weak D match, TRBD1 (5 bases). The CDR3 loop spans 13 amino acids. V shed 2 bases and J shed 6 bases, with 10 bases lying between them. Per germline, CDR1 SNHLY and CDR2 FYNNEI. In nucleotides, the CDR3 is TGTGCCAGCAGTGAACAGGGAATTTCTGAAGCTTTCTTT. Amino acid sequence: CASSEQGISEAFF. Looking up the rest from reference TRBV2 and TRBJ1-1 gives the full variable domain: EPEVTQTPSHQVTQMGQEVILRCVPISNHLYFYWYRQILGQKVEFLVSFYNNEISEKSEIFDDQFSVERPDGSNFTLKIRSTKLEDSAMYFCASSEQGISEAFFGQGTRLTVV.

The rearrangement links TRBV7-3 to TRBJ2-3; TRBD2 is a possible D gene (6 bases). There are 16 residues in the CDR3. CDR1 and CDR2 from the germline V gene are SGHTA and FQGTGA. The V gene lost 1 base and the J gene lost 1 base, with 12 bases spanning the gap. The CDR3 nucleotides are TGTGCCAGCAGCTTAAGTGGGGGGACGGGCACAGATACGCAGTATTTT. This sequence encodes CASSLSGGTGTDTQYF.

This sequence joins TRBV19 and TRBJ1-2, with D hard to call. V lost 4 bases to trimming and J lost 0 bases, with 9 bases between them. CDR1 is LNHDA and CDR2 is SQIVND in the germline V gene (reference sequence). The CDR3 runs 14 residues. For the CDR3, the DNA is TGTGCCAGTAGTAGGGCGGAGGCTAACTATGGCTACACCTTC. It specifies CASSRAEANYGYTF.

The chain uses TRBV4-3 and TRBJ2-1; D is undetermined. The CDR3 totals 13 residues. Germline assignment: CDR1 LGHNA and CDR2 YSLEER. V lost 0 bases and J 7 bases, leaving 7 bases between the germline ends. The CDR3 DNA reads TGCGCCAGCAGCCAAGAATCCTCTAATGAGCAGTTCTTC. Translating it yields CASSQESSNEQFF.

The V gene is TRBV11-2, the J gene TRBJ2-7; TRBD1 agrees at 7 bases. CDR3 size: 16 residues. CDR1 SGHAT and CDR2 FQNNGV come from the germline V gene. With V trimmed by 4 bases and J by 0 bases, 9 bases remained unmatched. This chain's CDR3 is CASSSPRTGTSYEQYF. CDR3 nucleotides: TGTGCCAGCAGCTCCCCCCGGACAGGTACCTCCTACGAGCAGTACTTC.

The chain recombines TRBV5-1 with TRBJ2-2; 11 bases align to TRBD1. Germline V gene sequence: CDR1 SGHRS, CDR2 YFSETQ. After removal of 5 bases from V and 4 bases from J, the junction contained 7 bases not matched to a gene. This CDR3 spans 16 amino acids. The CDR3 sequence is CASRNRDRGSTGELFF. As DNA, the CDR3 is TGCGCCAGCAGAAACCGGGACAGGGGGAGCACCGGGGAGCTGTTTTTT.

V and J are TRBV7-2 and TRBJ1-3; D is perhaps TRBD1 (6 bases). Per germline, CDR1 SGHTA and CDR2 FQGNSA. With 6 bases removed from V and 4 bases from J, the gap between germline ends came to 19 bases. CDR3 length: 16 residues. The CDR3 protein is CASSIWTDMRGNTIYF. The CDR3 nucleotides read TGTGCCAGCAGTATCTGGACAGATATGAGAGGAAACACCATATATTTT. Full variable domain (remainder filled in from reference TRBV7-2 and TRBJ1-3): GAGVSQSPSNKVTEKGKDVELRCDPISGHTALYWYRQSLGQGLEFLIYFQGNSAPDKSGLPSDRFSAERTGGSVSTLTIQRTQQEDSAVYLCASSIWTDMRGNTIYFGEGSWLTVV.

To note about this clone: Other DNA variants within this sample encode the same CDR3. The rearrangement joins TRBV5-1 to TRBJ2-5; TRBD2 is a possible D gene (6 bases). The germline V and J ends were trimmed by 0 bases and 4 bases, with 7 bases remaining between them. This CDR3 has 13 residues. In germline, CDR1 is SGHRS, CDR2 YFSETQ. CDR3 protein: CASSLGGGETQYF. DNA of the CDR3: TGCGCCAGCAGCTTGGGGGGAGGAGAGACCCAGTACTTC.

This chain joins TRBV7-2 and TRBJ1-5, with TRBD1 identical over 8 bases. V shed 4 bases and J 2 bases; nucleotides not matched to a gene: 4. The CDR3 totals 15 residues. Germline V gene data show CDR1 as SGHTA and CDR2 as FQGNSA. CDR3 bases: TGTGCCAGCAGCTCCCAGGGGGCTGGCAATCAGCCCCAGCATTTT. Amino acids: CASSSQGAGNQPQHF.

The chain joins TRBV10-3 to TRBJ2-3; TRBD2 aligns across 12 bases. Losses at the gene ends were 6 bases for V and 5 bases for J; bases not matched to a gene: 6. The CDR3 loop spans 15 amino acids. Germline V lookup: CDR1 ENHRY, CDR2 SYGVKD. CDR3 bases: TGTGCCATCAGGGCTAGCGGGGGGGCCCGAGATACGCAGTATTTT. This encodes CAIRASGGARDTQYF.

The rearrangement uses TRBV21-1 and TRBJ2-7. TRBV21-1 has pseudogene status. The CDR3 extends over 15 amino acids. The CDR3 DNA follows: TGTGCCAGCAGCTCCCGGTTGGAACCACCCTACGAGCAGTACTTC. Its translation: CASSSRLEPPYEQYF.

V is TRBV7-9 and J is TRBJ1-1, with D possibly matching TRBD1 (5 bases). CDR1 and CDR2 from the germline V gene are SEHNR and FQNEAQ (reference sequence). This CDR3 comprises 13 residues. V shed 2 bases and J shed 1 base, with 5 bases lying between them. CDR3 nucleotide sequence: TGTGCCAGCAGCTTAAGGGGGAACACTGAAGCTTTCTTT. Its protein is CASSLRGNTEAFF.

The rearrangement joins TRBV11-2 to TRBJ2-1, with TRBD1 identical over 8 bases. The V segment lost 0 bases and the J segment 6 bases; nucleotides outside the gene matches: 7. Germline V gene sequence: CDR1 SGHAT, CDR2 FQNNGV. The CDR3 runs 16 residues. The CDR3 region has the DNA TGTGCCAGCAGCTTAGACCCGGGACAGGTGGGCAATGAGCAGTTCTTC. Translating gives CASSLDPGQVGNEQFF.

About this clone: The sample holds other DNA sequences that translate to the same CDR3. The J gene is TRBJ1-1, the V gene TRBV6-5; 7 positions match TRBD1. V gave up 4 bases and J gave up 2 bases; unmatched junction bases: 4. There are 14 residues in the CDR3. Germline-derived CDR1 and CDR2 are MNHEY and SVGAGI. The CDR3 DNA reads TGTGCCAGCAGTTTCGGACAGGTAAACACTGAAGCTTTCTTT. Its protein product is CASSFGQVNTEAFF.

The CDR3 reads CAISESGSYEQYF. The DNA of the CDR3 is TGTGCCATCAGTGAGTCCGGCAGCTACGAGCAGTACTTC. The chain links TRBV10-3 to TRBJ2-7; D unclear. The V end was cut by 0 bases, the J end by 3 bases, with 6 bases between. The CDR3 runs 13 residues. Germline CDR1 and CDR2: ENHRY and SYGVKD.

Only one count was recorded for this clone. At one end, the junction sequence differs from germline, possibly due to a read error. CDR3 nucleotide sequence: TGTGCCATCAGTGAGTCCTATGGCACTGAAGCTTTCTTT. Amino acid sequence: CAISESYGTEAFF. The chain recombines TRBV6-6 with TRBJ1-1; D is undetermined. This CDR3 region has 13 residues. Germline V gene lookup returns CDR1 MNHNY and CDR2 SVGAGI (reference sequence).

The rearrangement links TRBV18 to TRBJ1-3, with D uncertain. Germline lookup yields CDR1 KGHSH and CDR2 LQKENI. The CDR3 runs 17 residues. Trimming shortened V by 5 bases and J by 3 bases, and 20 bases separated the two germline ends. The CDR3 region is CASSTGPMWGIGNTIYF. The CDR3 coding sequence is TGTGCCAGCTCAACGGGCCCCATGTGGGGAATTGGAAACACCATATATTTT.

The V and J genes are TRBV6-1 and TRBJ1-1, with 9 bases that match TRBD1. Germline CDR1 MNHNS, CDR2 SASEGT. The CDR3 covers 19 residues. Trimming at V came to 4 bases and at J to 1 base, leaving 16 bases not matched to a gene. The CDR3 DNA follows: TGTGCCAGCAGTGTTATGCCGCCCGGGACAGGGCGGGGGAACACTGAAGCTTTCTTT. Its translation is CASSVMPPGTGRGNTEAFF.

This clone was counted a single time. The V call is TRBV19, the J call TRBJ2-1, with D unresolved. The CDR3 is made up of 13 amino acids. Trimming took 2 bases from V and 9 from J, leaving 11 bases between them. The V gene's germline CDR1 is LNHDA and CDR2 SQIVND (reference sequence). The CDR3 DNA reads as TGTGCCAGTAGTATAAGTCCGGGCAGTGAGCAGTTCTTC. This codes for CASSISPGSEQFF.